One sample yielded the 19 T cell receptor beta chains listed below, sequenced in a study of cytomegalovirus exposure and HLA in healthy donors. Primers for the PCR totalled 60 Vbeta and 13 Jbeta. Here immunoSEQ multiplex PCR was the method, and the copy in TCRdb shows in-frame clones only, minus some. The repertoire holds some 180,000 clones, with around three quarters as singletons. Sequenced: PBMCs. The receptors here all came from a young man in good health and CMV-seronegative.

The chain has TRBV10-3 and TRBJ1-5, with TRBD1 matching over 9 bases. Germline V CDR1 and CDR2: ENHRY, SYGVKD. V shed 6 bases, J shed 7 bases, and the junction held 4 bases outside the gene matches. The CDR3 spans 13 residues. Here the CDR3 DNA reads TGTGCCATCAGCCGACAGGGGGGGCAGCCCCAGCATTTT. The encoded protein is CAISRQGGQPQHF.

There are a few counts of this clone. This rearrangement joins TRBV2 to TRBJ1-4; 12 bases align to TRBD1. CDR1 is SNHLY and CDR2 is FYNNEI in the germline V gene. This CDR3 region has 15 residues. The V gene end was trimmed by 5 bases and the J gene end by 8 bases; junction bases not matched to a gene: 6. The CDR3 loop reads CASSSGQGAREKLFF. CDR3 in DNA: TGTGCCAGCAGTTCGGGACAGGGGGCAAGGGAAAAACTGTTTTTT.

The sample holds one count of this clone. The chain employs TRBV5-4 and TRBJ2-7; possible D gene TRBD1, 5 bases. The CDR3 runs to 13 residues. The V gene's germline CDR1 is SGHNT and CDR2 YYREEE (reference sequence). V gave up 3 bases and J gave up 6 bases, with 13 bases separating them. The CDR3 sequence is CASSSYSGFEQYF. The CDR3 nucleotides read TGTGCCAGCAGCTCTTATTCAGGGTTCGAGCAGTACTTC.

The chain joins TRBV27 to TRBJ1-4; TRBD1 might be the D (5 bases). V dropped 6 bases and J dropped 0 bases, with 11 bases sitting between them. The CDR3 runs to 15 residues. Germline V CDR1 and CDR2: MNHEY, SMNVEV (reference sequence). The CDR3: CASRRQIATNEKLFF. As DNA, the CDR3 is TGTGCCAGCAGGAGACAGATTGCAACTAATGAAAAACTGTTTTTT.

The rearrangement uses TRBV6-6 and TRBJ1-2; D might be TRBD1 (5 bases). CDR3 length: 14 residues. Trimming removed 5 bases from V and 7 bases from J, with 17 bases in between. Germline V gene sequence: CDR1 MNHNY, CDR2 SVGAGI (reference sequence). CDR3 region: CASSIQQVGSGYTF. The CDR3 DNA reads TGTGCCAGCAGTATACAACAGGTTGGGTCTGGCTACACCTTC.

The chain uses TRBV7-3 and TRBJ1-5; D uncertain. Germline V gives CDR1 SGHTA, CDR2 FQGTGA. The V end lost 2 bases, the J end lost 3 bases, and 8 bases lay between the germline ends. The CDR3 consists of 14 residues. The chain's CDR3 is CASSLGGNNQPQHF. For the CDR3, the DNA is TGTGCCAGCAGCTTAGGAGGAAACAATCAGCCCCAGCATTTT.

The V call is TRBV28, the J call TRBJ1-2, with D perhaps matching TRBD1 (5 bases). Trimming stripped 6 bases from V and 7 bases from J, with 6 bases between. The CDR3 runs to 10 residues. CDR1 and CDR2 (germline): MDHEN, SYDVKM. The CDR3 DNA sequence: TGTGCCAGCAGCAGGGTTGGCTACACCTTC. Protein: CASSRVGYTF.

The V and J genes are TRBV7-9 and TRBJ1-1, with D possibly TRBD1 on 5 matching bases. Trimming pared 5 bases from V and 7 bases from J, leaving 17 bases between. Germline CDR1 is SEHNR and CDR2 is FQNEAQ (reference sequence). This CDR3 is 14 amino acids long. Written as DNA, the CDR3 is TGTGCCAGCAGCCCATCTTGGGGGGAGGATGAAGCTTTCTTT. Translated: CASSPSWGEDEAFF.

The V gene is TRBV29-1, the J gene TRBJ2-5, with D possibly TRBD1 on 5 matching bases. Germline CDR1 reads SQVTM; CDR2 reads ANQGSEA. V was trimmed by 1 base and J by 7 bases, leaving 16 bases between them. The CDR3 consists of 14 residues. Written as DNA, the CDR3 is TGCAGCGTTGAAGGGCAGGGTGAGGTTGGGACCCAGTACTTC. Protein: CSVEGQGEVGTQYF.

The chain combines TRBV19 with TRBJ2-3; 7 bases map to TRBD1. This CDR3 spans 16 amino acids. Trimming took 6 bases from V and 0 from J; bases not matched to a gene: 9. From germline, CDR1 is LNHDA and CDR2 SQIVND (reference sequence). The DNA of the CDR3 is TGTGCCAGTAGAAGGGGGCTGTCTGCTAGCACAGATACGCAGTATTTT. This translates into CASRRGLSASTDTQYF.

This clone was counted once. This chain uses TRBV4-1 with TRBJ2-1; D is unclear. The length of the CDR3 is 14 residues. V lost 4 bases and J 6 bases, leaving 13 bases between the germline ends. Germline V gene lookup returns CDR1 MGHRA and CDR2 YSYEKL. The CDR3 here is CASSLRLLINEQFF. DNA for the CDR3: TGCGCCAGCAGCCTTAGACTCCTGATCAATGAGCAGTTCTTC.

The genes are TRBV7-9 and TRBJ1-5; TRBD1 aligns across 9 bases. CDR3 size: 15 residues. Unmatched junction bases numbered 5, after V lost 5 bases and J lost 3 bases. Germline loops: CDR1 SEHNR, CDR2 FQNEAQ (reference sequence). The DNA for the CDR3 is TGTGCCAGCAGCGGGGACAGGGAAGCCAATCAGCCCCAGCATTTT. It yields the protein CASSGDREANQPQHF.

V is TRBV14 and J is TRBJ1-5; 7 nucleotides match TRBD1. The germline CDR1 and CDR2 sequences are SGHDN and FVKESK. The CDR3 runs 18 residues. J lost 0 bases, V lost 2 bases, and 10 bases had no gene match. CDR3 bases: TGTGCCAGCAGCCAATGCTTATCGACAGGGCCTAGCAATCAGCCCCAGCATTTT. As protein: CASSQCLSTGPSNQPQHF.

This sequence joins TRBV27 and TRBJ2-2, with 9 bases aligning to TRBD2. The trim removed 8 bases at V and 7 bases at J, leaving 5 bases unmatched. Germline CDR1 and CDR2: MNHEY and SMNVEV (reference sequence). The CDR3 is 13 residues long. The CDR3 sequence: CASSLAGSGELFF. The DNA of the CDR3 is TGTGCCAGCTCTCTAGCGGGAAGCGGGGAGCTGTTTTTT.

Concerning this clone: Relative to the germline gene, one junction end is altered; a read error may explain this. The CDR3 bases are TGTGCCAGCAGTGAAGCGGGGAGAAACTCCTACAAGCAGTACTTC. Translating it yields CASSEAGRNSYKQYF. The chain couples TRBV6-1 to TRBJ2-7, with D possibly matching TRBD2 (5 bases). The CDR3 totals 15 residues. Germline loops: CDR1 MNHNS, CDR2 SASEGT.

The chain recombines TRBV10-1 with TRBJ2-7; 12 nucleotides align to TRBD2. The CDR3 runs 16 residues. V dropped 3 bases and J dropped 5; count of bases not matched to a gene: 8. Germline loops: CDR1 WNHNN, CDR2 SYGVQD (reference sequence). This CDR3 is CASSETLAGGPHEQYF. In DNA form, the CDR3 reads TGCGCCAGCAGTGAAACTCTAGCGGGAGGGCCTCACGAGCAGTACTTC.

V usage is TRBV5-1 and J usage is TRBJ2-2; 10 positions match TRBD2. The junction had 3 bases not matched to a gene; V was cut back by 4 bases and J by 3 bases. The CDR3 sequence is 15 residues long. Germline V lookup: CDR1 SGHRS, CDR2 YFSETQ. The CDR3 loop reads CASSRGLAYTGELFF. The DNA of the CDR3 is TGCGCCAGCAGCAGGGGACTAGCGTACACCGGGGAGCTGTTTTTT.

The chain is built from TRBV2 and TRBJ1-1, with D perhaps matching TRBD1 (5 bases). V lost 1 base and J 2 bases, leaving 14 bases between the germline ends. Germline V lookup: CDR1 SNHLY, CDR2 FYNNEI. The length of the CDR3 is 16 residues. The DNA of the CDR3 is TGTGCCAGCAGTGAAGGGGTCGGGGGGGGAAACACTGAAGCTTTCTTT. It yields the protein CASSEGVGGGNTEAFF.

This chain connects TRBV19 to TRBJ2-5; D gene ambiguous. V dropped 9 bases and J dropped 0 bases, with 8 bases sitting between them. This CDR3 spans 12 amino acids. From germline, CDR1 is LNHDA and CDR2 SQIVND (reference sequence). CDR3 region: CASTPDQETQYF. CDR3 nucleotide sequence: TGTGCCAGCACCCCGGACCAAGAGACCCAGTACTTC.